This TCR beta chain was recovered during a study of identical twins. A universal primer site was incorporated via template switching, and the cDNA contained unique molecular identifiers. MiXCR was run by TCRdb on the 5' RACE reads, yielding one entry per CDR3 protein. The sample carries roughly 690,000 distinct CDR3 sequences, around 5.7% recorded once. The CDR3 contains 8 residues. The ends were cut back, 5 bases at V and 15 bases at J, with 5 bases in the middle. Study conclusions and caveats: There were fewer insertions in abundant cord blood beta clonotypes, but memory repertoires showed no such pattern. The same donors were not followed; conclusions instead depended on cross-sectional statistical analysis. Part of the zero-insertion signal could reflect confounding by invariant MAIT and iNKT cells.

This clonotype has ten or more counts. Its antigen is unidentified. This TCR derives from a man between 18 and 29 years old in good health. The gene calls are TRBV12-3 or TRBV12-4 and TRBJ2-4; D gene uncertain. The sequencing input was naive T cells sorted from blood. DNA for the CDR3: TGTGCCAGCAGTCTTGCGTACTTC. Encoded protein: CASSLAYF.